This T cell receptor beta chain was sequenced for a study of beta chain features in type 1 diabetes (dated by TCRdb to between 2017 and 2018). Context from the whole study: No differences in mean age, gender distribution, total cell number or subset yield were found between patients and healthy donors. In the study, recently diagnosed type 1 diabetes patients and matched healthy donors were compared on the TCRB repertoires of their sorted circulating CD4+ T cell subsets. Naive and central memory subsets were obtained from all 30 or so donors, but regulatory and stem cell-like memory subsets were isolated from only 8 patients and about 8 healthy donors. A total of 85 million to 140 million sorted cells were examined across all samples, and a strong correlation was observed between cell number per subset and RNA yield.

Study-level results and caveats: In all four CD4+ subsets, TCRB CDR3 length was moderately but significantly shorter in type 1 diabetes patients. Because cDNA was sequenced instead of genomic DNA, activated cells with high expression could be over-represented, although the groups did not differ in activation or CD3 levels. Naive, central memory and regulatory TCRB repertoires appeared to be more alike among patients than among healthy donors. Because the HLA sub-analyses included only small numbers of individuals, any influence of HLA type on TCRB rearrangement was left unresolved. Shorter templates might be favored by PCR, yet because patient and control samples were amplified and corrected together, any such skew would affect both groups equally. Patients with type 1 diabetes made fewer insertions and deleted more nucleotides at VDJ recombination sites, implying thymic rearrangement abnormalities.

All of the isolated RNA was reverse transcribed with the High Capacity cDNA Reverse Transcription Kit, so expressed TCRB transcripts were sequenced. Naive, central memory and regulatory T cell samples underwent deep immunoSEQ sequencing, averaging roughly 3.4 million total reads per sample. Sorted cells were lysed in RLT buffer, and RNA was extracted using DNase-treated RNeasy Micro or Mini kits according to cell number. To prevent cross-contamination, each cell subset was processed individually, whereas patient and healthy donor samples were processed jointly. Using the immunoSEQ multiplex PCR, TCRB sequences were amplified from cDNA into 87-bp fragments spanning the CDR3 region. The amplicons were sequenced using the Illumina HiSeq platform. The authors' analysis ran thus. Synthetic template baselines were used to correct PCR bias computationally, reads within Hamming distance 2 were collapsed, and singletons that could not be merged were discarded. By aligning reads against IMGT, V, D and J genes, CDR3 length, and insertions or deletions at six rearrangement sites were assigned. Within each subset, clonotype counts were normalized to sorted cell number, after which true diversity and Gini coefficients were computed with the tcR R package. The overlap coefficient, calculated on TCRB nucleotide sequences, was used to measure repertoire sharing. As a proxy for the pre-selection repertoire, out-of-frame TCRB sequences from naive cells were analyzed. TCRdb limited this immuneACCESS table to in-frame rearrangements with V and J called. A share of clones is missing; checked studies link under half to unresolved V genes, and the rest is unexplained. From that table come the V and J calls and clone size; the DNA was used to work out D and trimming. The sample yields approximately 250,000 clones; around 25% were counted once. About 0.012% of the sample is held by the ten biggest clonotypes.

CDR1 and CDR2 are drawn from the germline V gene: SGDLS, YYNGEE. The germline V end is reduced by 4 bases and the J end by 2 bases; junction bases left unmatched: 11. Including cysteine and phenylalanine, the CDR3 has 16 amino acids. The kept DNA is CDR3 alone, 48 bases in frame from the first base. Points on this clone: Its recognized antigen is unknown. One base away there is no much larger clone; base qualities are not given.

Each donor gave one peripheral blood draw, averaging about 120 mL, which was collected into heparinised tubes. Using a panel that included CD45RO, CCR7, CD25, CD127, CD95 and CD27, naive, central memory, regulatory and stem cell-like memory CD4+ T cells were sorted on a BD FACSAria II. A purity above 95% was achieved for all sorted populations. PBMCs were isolated immediately by Lymphoprep density gradient centrifugation and stained directly without culture. Samples were stained and sorted in pairs, with one healthy donor and one patient per experiment, so that batch effects were minimized. The V and J genes are TRBV9 and TRBJ2-5; 7 central bases correspond to TRBD1. This TCR was sampled from a woman aged 30 to 39 with type 1 diabetes. Sequenced input: naive CD4+ T cells from blood. In the paper's terms, the cell subset or site label means: true naive CD4+ T cells. The CDR3 has the sequence CASSLRQGPFQETQYF. The DNA sequence is as follows: TGTGCCAGCAGCCTTAGACAGGGTCCTTTTCAAGAGACCCAGTACTTC.